This T cell receptor (beta chain) was found in a study of shared clonotypes between healthy human individuals. The ends were cut back, 0 bases at V and 2 bases at J, with 10 bases in the middle. CDR3 size: 14 residues. Germline V gene data show CDR1 as SQVTM and CDR2 as ANQGSEA. Whole-study findings and limits: Generation probabilities were higher for clonotypes shared across all four sorted-subset donors than for unshared ones.

Here immunoSEQ multiplex PCR was the method, and the copy in TCRdb shows in-frame clones only, minus some. The top ten clones hold 0.9% to 1.4% of a sample with some 2.1 million clones, about 94% of them seen once. Details on this clone: Its target is unknown.

The naive CD8 subset, CD45RO-negative cells positively selected for CCR7, excluded terminally differentiated effector memory CD45RA+ cells. The chain employs TRBV29-1 and TRBJ2-5; D may correspond to TRBD1 or TRBD2 (5 bases each). The TCR comes from a man between 18 and 35 years old in good health. Sequencing was performed on naive CD8+ T cells sorted from blood. CDR3 sequence reads: CSVEEGTPQETQYF. CDR3 bases: TGCAGCGTTGAAGAGGGGACCCCACAAGAGACCCAGTACTTC.